This is a list of T cell receptor beta chains from one sample in a study of shared T cell receptors in the human thymus. Clones were read by immunoSEQ multiplex PCR, and TCRdb kept only the in-frame ones, dropping some. This sample yields 450,000 to 650,000 clones, of which roughly 74% are seen a single time; about 0.013% belongs to the top ten. The same data also went into a second study, on human thymus T cells.

Sequencing was carried out using thymocytes. These receptors were taken from a boy in the first two years of life with a congenital heart defect. Both conserved end residues are part of each CDR3. Each record gives: D gene, J gene, clone size, V gene, CDR3 DNA, CDR3 protein. The D gene is left open where the match is weak. Clone size, where shown, is once, few, many, or a class for clones that have expanded.

TRBD1,TRBJ2-3,once,TRBV6-6,TGTGCCAGCAGTTACCCACGACAGGGTTTTGCAGATACGCAGTATTTT,CASSYPRQGFADTQYF
TRBD1,TRBJ1-1,NA,TRBV28,TGTGCCAGCAGTGCACAGGGGGCGCCCGAAGCTTTCTTT,CASSAQGAPEAFF
TRBD2,TRBJ2-7,NA,TRBV4-1,TGCGCCAGCAGCCAAGATTCCCGCGGGAGAATCTACGAGCAGTACTTC,CASSQDSRGRIYEQYF
TRBD2,TRBJ2-3,NA,TRBV5-6,TGTGCCAGCAGCTTAGCGGGAGGGCCAACAGATACGCAGTATTTT,CASSLAGGPTDTQYF
NA,TRBJ2-3,once,TRBV19,TGTGCCAGTAGTATAGGTGAGGGTTTCACAGATACGCAGTATTTT,CASSIGEGFTDTQYF
NA,TRBJ2-7,NA,TRBV28,TGTGCCAGCAGTTTCACCCAAGGGGTTTATTCCTACGAGCAGTACTTC,CASSFTQGVYSYEQYF
TRBD1,TRBJ1-2,NA,TRBV28,TGTGCCAGCAGTTTCCCAACTCCGGGACAGGGGGCAGAGGGCTATGGCTACACCTTC,CASSFPTPGQGAEGYGYTF
TRBD2,TRBJ2-1,few,TRBV6-1,TGTGCCAGCAGTGTAGCGGGAGAAGGTGAGCAGTTCTTC,CASSVAGEGEQFF
TRBD1,TRBJ2-5,NA,TRBV14,TGTGCCAGCAGCCAAAAGATTTACAGGGGGCGAAGTGAAGAGACCCAGTACTTC,CASSQKIYRGRSEETQYF
TRBD1,TRBJ2-7,NA,TRBV2,TGTGCCAGCAGTTGCCCTGCGAACAGGGGGCCCAGTTATACCTACGAGCAGTACTTC,CASSCPANRGPSYTYEQYF
TRBD2,TRBJ2-2,NA,TRBV27,TGTGCCAGCACCCGACTAGCGGGAGCCGGGGAGCTGTTTTTT,CASTRLAGAGELFF
NA,TRBJ1-1,NA,TRBV14,TGTGCCAGCAGCCCGAGGGGGGGCAGGGTCACTGAAGCTTTCTTT,CASSPRGGRVTEAFF
NA,TRBJ2-3,NA,TRBV15,TGTGCCACCAGCTTTCCAGGAGGATTTACGCAGTATTTT,CATSFPGGFTQYF
NA,TRBJ2-7,NA,TRBV7-4,TGTGCCAGCAGCTTACTAATCGGGCAGGGGCTCTCCTACGAGCAGTACTTC,CASSLLIGQGLSYEQYF
NA,TRBJ2-7,few,TRBV10-3,TGTGCCATCAGTGAGGGACACCAAACCTACGAGCAGTACTTC,CAISEGHQTYEQYF
NA,TRBJ2-7,NA,TRBV4-3,TGCGCCAGCAGCCAAGATGGAGGAGGGCAGACCTCCTACGAGCAGTACTTC,CASSQDGGGQTSYEQYF
NA,TRBJ2-2,NA,TRBV2,TGTGCCAGCAGTGAAGCCCAGGGGACGAACACCGGGGAGCTGTTTTTT,CASSEAQGTNTGELFF
TRBD2,TRBJ2-7,NA,TRBV27,TGTGCCAGCAGTTTAGGGGAGGGGTCCCAGTACTTC,CASSLGEGSQYF
NA,TRBJ2-7,NA,TRBV2,TGTGCCAGCAGTCTATCCTACGAGCAGTACTTC,CASSLSYEQYF
NA,TRBJ1-1,NA,TRBV7-2,TGTGCCAGCAGCTTAGGGGGAGTTGGGCTAAACACTGAAGCTTTCTTT,CASSLGGVGLNTEAFF
NA,TRBJ2-5,NA,TRBV5-1,TGCGCCAGCAGCCGGGACTGGACCAGGGAGACCCAGTACTTC,CASSRDWTRETQYF
NA,TRBJ1-2,few,TRBV5-5,TGTGCCAGCAGCTCGGGGGGGCAGGCGCGGTTGGGCTATGGCTACACCTTC,CASSSGGQARLGYGYTF
TRBD2,TRBJ2-7,few,TRBV5-1,TGCGCCAGCAGCTTGGGACTAGCGGACGTCTACGAGCAGTACTTC,CASSLGLADVYEQYF
NA,TRBJ1-1,few,TRBV30,TGTGCCTGGAAGGGACAACCAACGAACACTGAAGCTTTCTTT,CAWKGQPTNTEAFF
TRBD1,TRBJ1-5,NA,TRBV27,TGTGCCAGCAGACCCCGGGACAGTGAGTATCAGCCCCAGCATTTT,CASRPRDSEYQPQHF
NA,TRBJ2-2,NA,TRBV6-6,TGTGCCAGCAGCCTCCCTAGCCAAGGCACCGGGGAGCTGTTTTTT,CASSLPSQGTGELFF
TRBD1,TRBJ1-2,NA,TRBV19,TGTGCCAGTAGTATTCCCGACAGGGGGCAGCGCTATGGCTACACCTTC,CASSIPDRGQRYGYTF
NA,TRBJ2-7,few,TRBV19,TGTGCCAGTAGTATAAAGGTCGGCGACTACTACGAGCAGTACTTC,CASSIKVGDYYEQYF
TRBD2,TRBJ2-7,NA,TRBV27,TGTGCCAGCAGTTCCGGGACTAGCGGGAGCTACGAGCAGTACTTC,CASSSGTSGSYEQYF
NA,TRBJ2-7,few,TRBV14,TGTGCCAGCAGCCAAACACTCGAGGGGGTAGCACCGCCGTCGTGGGGGCAGTACTTC,CASSQTLEGVAPPSWGQYF
NA,TRBJ2-7,NA,TRBV5-1,TGCGCCAGCAGCTTGGCGGGGGATTCTTACGAGCAGTACTTC,CASSLAGDSYEQYF
TRBD1,TRBJ1-1,NA,TRBV28,TGTGCCAGCAGTTTACCGGGACAGCCAACACGGCTGGCTTTCTTT,CASSLPGQPTRLAFF